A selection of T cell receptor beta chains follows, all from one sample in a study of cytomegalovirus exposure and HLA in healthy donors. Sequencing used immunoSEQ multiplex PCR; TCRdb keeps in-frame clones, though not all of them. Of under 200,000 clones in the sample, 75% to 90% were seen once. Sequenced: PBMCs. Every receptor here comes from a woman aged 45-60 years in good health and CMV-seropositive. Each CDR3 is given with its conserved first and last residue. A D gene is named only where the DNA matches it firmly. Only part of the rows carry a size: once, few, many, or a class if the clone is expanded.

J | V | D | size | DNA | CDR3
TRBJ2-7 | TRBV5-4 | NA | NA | TGTGCCAGCAGCTTTGGGGGCGCCTACGAGCAGTACTTC | CASSFGGAYEQYF
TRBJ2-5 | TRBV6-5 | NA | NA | TGTGCCAGCAGTTATGGCAGTAGGGGTAACCAGTACTTC | CASSYGSRGNQYF
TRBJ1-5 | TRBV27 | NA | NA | TGTGCCAGCAGTCCATCCGCGGGTAGTAGCAATCAGCCCCAGCATTTT | CASSPSAGSSNQPQHF
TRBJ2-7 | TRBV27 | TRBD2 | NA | TGTGCCAGCAGTCCGGGGACTAGCGGGACTTACGAGCAGTACTTC | CASSPGTSGTYEQYF
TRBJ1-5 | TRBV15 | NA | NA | TGTGCCACCAGCAGAGATCGTGGGACAAATAATCAGCCCCAGCATTTT | CATSRDRGTNNQPQHF
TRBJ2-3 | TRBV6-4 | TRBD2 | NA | TGTGCCAGCAGTGGGACTAGCGGGGCGACAGATACGCAGTATTTT | CASSGTSGATDTQYF
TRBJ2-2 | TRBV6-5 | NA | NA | TGTGCCAGCAGTTACTCGAGCGGGTTGGACACCGGGGAGCTGTTTTTT | CASSYSSGLDTGELFF
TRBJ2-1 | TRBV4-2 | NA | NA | TGTGCCAGCAGCCAAGTCTCAGGGTTCAATGAGCAGTTCTTC | CASSQVSGFNEQFF
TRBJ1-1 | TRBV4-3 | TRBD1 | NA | TGCGCCAGCAGCCAAGAAGTGACAGGGGTGGGGAACACTGAAGCTTTCTTT | CASSQEVTGVGNTEAFF
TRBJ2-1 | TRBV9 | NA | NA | TGTGCCAGCAGCGTAGGTGGGGGCTACTACAATGAGCAGTTCTTC | CASSVGGGYYNEQFF
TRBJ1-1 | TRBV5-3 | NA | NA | TGTGCCAGAAGCCGAGACGGGAGGACTGAAGCTTTCTTT | CARSRDGRTEAFF
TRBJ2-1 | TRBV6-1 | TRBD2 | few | TGTGCCAGCAGTGAAAGTACTAGCGTGTCGTTTAATGAGCAGTTCTTC | CASSESTSVSFNEQFF